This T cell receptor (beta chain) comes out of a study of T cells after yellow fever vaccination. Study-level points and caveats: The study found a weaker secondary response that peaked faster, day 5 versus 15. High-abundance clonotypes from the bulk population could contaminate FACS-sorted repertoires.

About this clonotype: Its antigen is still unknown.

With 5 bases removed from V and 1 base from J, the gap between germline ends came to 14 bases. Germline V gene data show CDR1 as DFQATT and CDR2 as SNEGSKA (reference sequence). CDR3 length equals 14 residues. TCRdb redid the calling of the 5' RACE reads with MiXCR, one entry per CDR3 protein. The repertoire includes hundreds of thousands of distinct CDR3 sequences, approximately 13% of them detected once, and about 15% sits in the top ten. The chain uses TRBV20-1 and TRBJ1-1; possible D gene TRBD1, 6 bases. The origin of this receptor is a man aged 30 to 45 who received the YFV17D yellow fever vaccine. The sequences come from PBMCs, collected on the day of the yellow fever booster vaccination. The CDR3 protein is CSARLGHTNTEAFF. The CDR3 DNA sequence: TGCAGTGCTCGCCTGGGACATACGAACACTGAAGCTTTCTTT.